This TCR beta chain was identified in a study of T cells after yellow fever vaccination. A 5'RACE template-switching step, the method used to make TCR cDNA, added a universal primer site and UMIs. TCRdb re-called the 5' RACE reads through MiXCR, storing one row per CDR3 protein. Of 300,000 or so distinct CDR3 sequences detected, around 10% appear once; the ten largest clones hold about 3.5%. Regarding the study as a whole: Secondary responses were weaker yet peaked faster, day 5 versus 15. High-abundance clonotypes from the bulk population could contaminate FACS-sorted repertoires. Detected again after the booster were most primary-vaccination clones, at nearly 97% CD4 and 88% CD8.

The table lists this clonotype with many counts. Its target is unknown. Trimming took 0 bases from V and 8 from J; bases not matched to a gene: 5. In germline, CDR1 is SGHTA, CDR2 FQGNSA. The CDR3 sequence is 15 residues long. The V call is TRBV7-2, the J call TRBJ2-5; 11 nucleotides line up with TRBD2. The sequencing here drew on CD4+ T cells sorted from PBMCs, taken 5 days after the yellow fever booster vaccination. The TCR comes from a man in his late teens or twenties who received the YFV17D yellow fever vaccine. CDR3 in DNA: TGTGCCAGCAGCTTAGCGCCTAGCGGGGGGCGCACCCAGTACTTC. As protein: CASSLAPSGGRTQYF.